This T cell receptor beta chain was sequenced during a study of shared clonotypes between healthy human individuals. This CDR3 comprises 15 residues. V lost 2 bases, J lost 1 base, and 9 bases lay in between. Germline-derived CDR1 and CDR2 are ENHRY and SYGVKD. Repertoires were generated with immunoSEQ multiplex PCR, while TCRdb's copy carries only in-frame clones and drops some. The sample includes 850,000 to 1,200,000 clones, around 74% of them seen just once. This receptor was identified in a man aged 18-30 years in good health. Sequenced material: memory CD4+ T cells sorted from blood. The subset here: CD45RA-negative fraction. This chain connects TRBV10-3 to TRBJ1-5; no reliable D call. CDR3 protein: CAISERVGSNQPQHF. As DNA, the CDR3 is TGTGCCATCAGTGAGAGGGTTGGAAGCAATCAGCCCCAGCATTTT.